The 5 T cell receptor beta chains given below trace back to one sample, sequenced in a study of T cells in Graves' hyperthyroidism and ophthalmopathy. Template material for amplifying TCR beta CDR3 regions consisted of RNA transcripts. First-round RT-PCR with HTBI primers amplified the TCR CDR3 region. TCRdb re-called the multiplex PCR reads through MiXCR, storing one row per CDR3 protein. The repertoire holds hundreds of thousands of distinct CDR3 sequences, with around a third as singletons. The sample consisted of blood. Every receptor here comes from a woman aged 40 to 55 with Graves' hyperthyroidism.

In this sample, this clonotype turned up a few times. The gene calls are TRBV20-1 and TRBJ1-6; TRBD1 agrees at 8 bases. Per the germline V gene, CDR1 is DFQATT and CDR2 is SNEGSKA (reference sequence). The J segment lost 2 bases and the V segment lost 4 bases, leaving 7 bases of the junction unmatched. This CDR3 has 16 amino acids. The CDR3 loop is CSAKDRVTPYNSPLHF. The CDR3 DNA follows: TGCAGTGCTAAGGACAGGGTCACCCCCTATAATTCACCCCTCCACTTT.

In this sample, this clonotype turned up many times. The chain employs TRBV6-2 or TRBV6-3 and TRBJ2-5, with unresolved D. V was shortened by 6 bases and J by 8 bases, with 10 bases between the two germline ends. The CDR3 is 11 residues long. CDR1 is MNHEY, CDR2 SVGEGT, per germline. The chain's CDR3 is CASRNLRTQYF. DNA of the CDR3: TGTGCCAGCAGGAACTTGAGAACCCAGTACTTC.

V and J are TRBV7-8 and TRBJ1-1; 7 bases fit TRBD1. J lost 10 bases, V lost 3 bases, and 5 bases had no gene match. The CDR3 totals 12 residues. CDR1 and CDR2 from the germline V gene are SGHVS and FQNEAQ. The CDR3 here is CASSFHTGVAFF. For the CDR3, the DNA is TGTGCCAGCAGCTTTCATACAGGGGTAGCTTTCTTT.

This chain uses TRBV19 with TRBJ1-3, with D possibly matching TRBD1 (5 bases). The germline V and J ends were trimmed by 7 bases and 0 bases, with 25 bases remaining between them. CDR3 length equals 19 residues. Per germline, CDR1 LNHDA and CDR2 SQIVND (reference sequence). The CDR3 sequence is CASTKYGDSSLSSGNTIYF. The CDR3 DNA is TGTGCCAGTACCAAATACGGGGACTCAAGCCTCTCCTCTGGAAACACCATATATTTT.

Ten or more counts support this clonotype. The genes are TRBV20-1 and TRBJ2-5, with D perhaps TRBD1 (6 bases). Germline V gene data show CDR1 as DFQATT and CDR2 as SNEGSKA (reference sequence). The CDR3 is 13 residues long. V was cut by 3 bases and J by 1 base, with 9 bases left in between. The CDR3 is CSARDSLQETQYF. The CDR3, as DNA: TGCAGTGCTAGGGACAGTCTCCAAGAGACCCAGTACTTC.